This entry features one T cell receptor beta chain sequence. This entry is derived from a study of shared clonotypes between healthy human individuals. The repertoire was sequenced with immunoSEQ multiplex PCR; TCRdb's copy has only in-frame clones and lacks some. The profile shows fewer than 3 million clones, 92% of them singletons. Every donor was a Caucasian adult from Nashville, Tennessee. Naive CD4+ cells were CD45RA-selected; the remaining cells were memory. The clonotype was recovered from a man aged 18 to 30 in good health. Some clones in this sample may be carry-over from other donors' samples. The sample comprised naive CD4+ T cells from PBMCs. Subset: CD45RA+ positively selected.

CDR3 sequence reads: CASRLADQIYEQYF. The CDR3 DNA follows: TGTGCCAGCCGTCTAGCGGATCAAATCTACGAGCAGTACTTC. V is TRBV28 and J is TRBJ2-7; 7 bases fit TRBD2. Germline loops: CDR1 MDHEN, CDR2 SYDVKM. The CDR3 is 14 residues long. Trimming removed 8 bases from V and 3 bases from J; junction bases left unmatched: 10. Together with reference TRBV28 and TRBJ2-7, the CDR3 gives the full variable domain: DVKVTQSSRYLVKRTGEKVFLECVQDMDHENMFWYRQDPGLGLRLIYFSYDVKMKEKGDIPEGYSVSREKKERFSLILESASTNQTSMYLCASRLADQIYEQYFGPGTRLTVT.